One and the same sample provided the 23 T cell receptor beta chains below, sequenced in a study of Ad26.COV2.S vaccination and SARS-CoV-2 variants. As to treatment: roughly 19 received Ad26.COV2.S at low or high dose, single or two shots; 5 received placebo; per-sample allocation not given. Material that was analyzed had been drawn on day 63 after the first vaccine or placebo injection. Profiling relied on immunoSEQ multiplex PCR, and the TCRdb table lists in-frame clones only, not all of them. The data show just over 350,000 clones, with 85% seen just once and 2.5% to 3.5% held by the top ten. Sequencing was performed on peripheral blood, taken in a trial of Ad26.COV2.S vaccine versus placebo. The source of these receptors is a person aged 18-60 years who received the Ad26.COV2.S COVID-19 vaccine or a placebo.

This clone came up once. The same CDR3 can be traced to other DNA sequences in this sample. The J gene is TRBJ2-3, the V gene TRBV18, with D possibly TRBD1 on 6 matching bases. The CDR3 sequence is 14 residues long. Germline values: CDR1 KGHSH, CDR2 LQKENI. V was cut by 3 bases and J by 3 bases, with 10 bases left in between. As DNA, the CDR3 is TGTGCCAGCTCACCCGGGACAAATACAGATACGCAGTATTTT. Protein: CASSPGTNTDTQYF.

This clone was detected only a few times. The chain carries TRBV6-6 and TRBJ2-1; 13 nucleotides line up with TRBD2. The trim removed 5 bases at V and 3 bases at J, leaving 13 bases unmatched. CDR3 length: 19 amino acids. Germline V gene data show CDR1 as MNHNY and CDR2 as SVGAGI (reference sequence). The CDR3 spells CASSRTLELAGGGYNEQFF. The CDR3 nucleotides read TGTGCCAGCAGTCGGACCCTTGAACTAGCGGGAGGGGGCTACAATGAGCAGTTCTTC.

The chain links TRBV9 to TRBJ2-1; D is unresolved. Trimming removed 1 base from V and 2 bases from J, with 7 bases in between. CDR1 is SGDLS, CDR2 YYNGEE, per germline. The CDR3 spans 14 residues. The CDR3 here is CASSVRPTYNEQFF. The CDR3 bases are TGTGCCAGCAGCGTACGTCCAACCTACAATGAGCAGTTCTTC.

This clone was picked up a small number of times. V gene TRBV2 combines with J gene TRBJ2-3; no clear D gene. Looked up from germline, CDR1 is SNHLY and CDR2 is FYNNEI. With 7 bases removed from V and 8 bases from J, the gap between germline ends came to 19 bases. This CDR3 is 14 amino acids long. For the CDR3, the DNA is TGTGCCAGCAACGCACTGTATCTATCAGCTACGCAGTATTTT. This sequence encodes CASNALYLSATQYF. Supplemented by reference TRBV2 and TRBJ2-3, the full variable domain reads EPEVTQTPSHQVTQMGQEVILRCVPISNHLYFYWYRQILGQKVEFLVSFYNNEISEKSEIFDDQFSVERPDGSNFTLKIRSTKLEDSAMYFCASNALYLSATQYFGPGTRLTVL.

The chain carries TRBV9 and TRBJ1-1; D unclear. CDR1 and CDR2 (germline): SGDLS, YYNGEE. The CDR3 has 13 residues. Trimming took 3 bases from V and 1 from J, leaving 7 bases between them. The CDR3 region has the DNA TGTGCCAGCAGCGGACGGAAGAACACTGAAGCTTTCTTT. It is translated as CASSGRKNTEAFF.

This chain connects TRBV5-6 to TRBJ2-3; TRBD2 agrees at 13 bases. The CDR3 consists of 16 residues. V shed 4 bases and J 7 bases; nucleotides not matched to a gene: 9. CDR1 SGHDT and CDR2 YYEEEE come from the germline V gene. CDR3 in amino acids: CASSPLGLAGKNTQYF. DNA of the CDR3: TGTGCCAGCAGCCCCCTGGGACTAGCGGGGAAGAATACGCAGTATTTT.

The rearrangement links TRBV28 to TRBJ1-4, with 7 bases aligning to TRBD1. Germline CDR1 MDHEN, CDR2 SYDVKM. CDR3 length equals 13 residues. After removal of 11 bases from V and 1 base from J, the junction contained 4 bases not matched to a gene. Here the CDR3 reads CACGDRTNEKLFF. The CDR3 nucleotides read TGTGCCTGTGGGGACAGAACTAATGAAAAACTGTTTTTT.

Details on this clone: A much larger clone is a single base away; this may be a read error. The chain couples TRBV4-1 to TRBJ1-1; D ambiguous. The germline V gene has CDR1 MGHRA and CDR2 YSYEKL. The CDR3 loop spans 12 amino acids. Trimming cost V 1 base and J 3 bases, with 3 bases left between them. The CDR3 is CASSQGDTEAFF. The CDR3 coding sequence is TGCGCCAGCAGCCAAGGGGACACTGAAGCTTTCTTT.

CDR3 in DNA: TGTGCCAGCAGTTACTCGCGGGTAGCGGGAGTTGGCGAGCAGTACTTC. It is translated as CASSYSRVAGVGEQYF. The V call is TRBV6-2 or TRBV6-3, the J call TRBJ2-7, with 9 bases lining up with TRBD2. The CDR3 consists of 16 residues. The V and J ends lost 0 bases and 6 bases, in that order; junction bases with no gene match: 9. The germline CDR1 and CDR2 sequences are MNHEY and SVGEGT.

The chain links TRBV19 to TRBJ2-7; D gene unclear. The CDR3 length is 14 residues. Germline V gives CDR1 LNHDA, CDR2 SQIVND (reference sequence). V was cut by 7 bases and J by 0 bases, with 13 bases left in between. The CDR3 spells CASNKAADSYEQYF. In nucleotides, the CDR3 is TGTGCCAGTAATAAGGCAGCAGACTCCTACGAGCAGTACTTC.

For the CDR3, the DNA is TGTGCCAGCAGTTTAGCAGCAACAGGGACTGGGGCCAACGTCCTGACTTTC. Translating it yields CASSLAATGTGANVLTF. The rearrangement uses TRBV27 and TRBJ2-6, with a possible D match to TRBD1 (6 bases). The V gene lost 2 bases and the J gene lost 2 bases, with 13 bases spanning the gap. This CDR3 comprises 17 residues. Germline lookup yields CDR1 MNHEY and CDR2 SMNVEV (reference sequence).

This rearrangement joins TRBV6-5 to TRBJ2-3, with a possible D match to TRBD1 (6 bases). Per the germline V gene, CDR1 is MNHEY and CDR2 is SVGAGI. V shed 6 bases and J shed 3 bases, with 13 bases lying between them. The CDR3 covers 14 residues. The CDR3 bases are TGTGCCAGCAGGTGGTCAGGGGAGACAGATACGCAGTATTTT. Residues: CASRWSGETDTQYF.

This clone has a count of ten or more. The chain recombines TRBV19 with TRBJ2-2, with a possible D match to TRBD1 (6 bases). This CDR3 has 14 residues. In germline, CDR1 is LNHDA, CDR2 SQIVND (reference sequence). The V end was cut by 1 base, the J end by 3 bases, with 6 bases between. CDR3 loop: CASSIAGDTGELFF. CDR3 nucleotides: TGTGCCAGTAGTATAGCAGGGGACACCGGGGAGCTGTTTTTT.

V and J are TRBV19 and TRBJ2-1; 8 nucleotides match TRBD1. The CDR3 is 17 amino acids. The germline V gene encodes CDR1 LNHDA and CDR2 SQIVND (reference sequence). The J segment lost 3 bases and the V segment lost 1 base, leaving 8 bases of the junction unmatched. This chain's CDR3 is CASSIVPRTGFYNEQFF. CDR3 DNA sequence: TGTGCCAGTAGTATAGTCCCGCGGACAGGGTTCTACAATGAGCAGTTCTTC.

The CDR3 nucleotides are TGTGCCAGCAGCTTAACAGTGGGGGGGTCCTACGAGCAGTACTTC. This codes for CASSLTVGGSYEQYF. The chain is built from TRBV7-2 and TRBJ2-7; 7 bases map to TRBD2. The CDR3 totals 15 residues. CDR1 and CDR2 from the germline V gene are SGHTA and FQGNSA. The J segment lost 1 base and the V segment lost 2 bases, leaving 5 bases of the junction unmatched. Variable domain in full (rest from reference TRBV7-2 and TRBJ2-7): GAGVSQSPSNKVTEKGKDVELRCDPISGHTALYWYRQSLGQGLEFLIYFQGNSAPDKSGLPSDRFSAERTGGSVSTLTIQRTQQEDSAVYLCASSLTVGGSYEQYFGPGTRLTVT.

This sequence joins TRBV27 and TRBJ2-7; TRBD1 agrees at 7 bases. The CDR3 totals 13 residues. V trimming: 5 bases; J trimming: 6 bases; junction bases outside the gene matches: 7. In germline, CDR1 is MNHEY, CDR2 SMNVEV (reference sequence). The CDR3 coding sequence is TGTGCCAGCAGTAGAGAGGACAGGCTCGAGCAGTACTTC. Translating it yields CASSREDRLEQYF.

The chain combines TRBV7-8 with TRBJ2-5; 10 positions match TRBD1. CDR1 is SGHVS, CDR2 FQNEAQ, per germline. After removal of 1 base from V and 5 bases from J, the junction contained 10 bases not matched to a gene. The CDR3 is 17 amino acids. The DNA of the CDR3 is TGTGCCAGCAGCTTAGGTTTTCGGGGACAGGGGTGGGAGACCCAGTACTTC. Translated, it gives CASSLGFRGQGWETQYF.

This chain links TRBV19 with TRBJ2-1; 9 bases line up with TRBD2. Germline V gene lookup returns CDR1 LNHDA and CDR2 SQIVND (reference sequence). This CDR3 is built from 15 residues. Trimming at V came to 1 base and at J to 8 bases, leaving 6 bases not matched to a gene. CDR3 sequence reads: CASSIVGSGSDEQFF. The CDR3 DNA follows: TGTGCCAGTAGTATAGTGGGTAGCGGGAGTGATGAGCAGTTCTTC.

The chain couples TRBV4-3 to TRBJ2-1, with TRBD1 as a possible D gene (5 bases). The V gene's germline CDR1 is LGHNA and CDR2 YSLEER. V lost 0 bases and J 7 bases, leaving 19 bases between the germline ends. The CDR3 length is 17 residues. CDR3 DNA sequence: TGCGCCAGCAGCCAAGATTTTAGACAGAGCCCGCTTAATGAGCAGTTCTTC. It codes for CASSQDFRQSPLNEQFF.

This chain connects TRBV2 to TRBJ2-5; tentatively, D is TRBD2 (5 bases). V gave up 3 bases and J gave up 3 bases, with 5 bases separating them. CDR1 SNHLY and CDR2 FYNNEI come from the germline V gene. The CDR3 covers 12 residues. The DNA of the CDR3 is TGTGCCAGCAGTGAGAGGGAAGAGACCCAGTACTTC. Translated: CASSEREETQYF.

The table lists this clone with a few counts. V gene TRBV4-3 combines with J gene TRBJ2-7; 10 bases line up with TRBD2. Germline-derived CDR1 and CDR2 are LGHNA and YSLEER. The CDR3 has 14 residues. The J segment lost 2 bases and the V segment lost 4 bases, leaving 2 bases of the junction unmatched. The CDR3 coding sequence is TGCGCCAGCAGCCCTCTAGCGGGAGCCTACGAGCAGTACTTC. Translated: CASSPLAGAYEQYF.

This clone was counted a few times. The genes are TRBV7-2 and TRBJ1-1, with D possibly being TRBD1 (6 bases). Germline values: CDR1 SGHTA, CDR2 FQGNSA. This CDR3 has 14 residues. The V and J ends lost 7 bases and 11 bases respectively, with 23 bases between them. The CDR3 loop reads CASNPLDSLDRAFF. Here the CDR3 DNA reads TGTGCCAGCAACCCTTTAGACAGCCTCGACAGGGCTTTCTTT.

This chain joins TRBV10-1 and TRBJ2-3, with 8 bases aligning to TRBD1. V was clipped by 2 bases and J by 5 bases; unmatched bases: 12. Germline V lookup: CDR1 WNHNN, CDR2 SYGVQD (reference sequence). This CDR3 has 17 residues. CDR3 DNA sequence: TGCGCCAGCAGTGAGGGGTTTGACAGGGGACAAGGAGATACGCAGTATTTT. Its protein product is CASSEGFDRGQGDTQYF.